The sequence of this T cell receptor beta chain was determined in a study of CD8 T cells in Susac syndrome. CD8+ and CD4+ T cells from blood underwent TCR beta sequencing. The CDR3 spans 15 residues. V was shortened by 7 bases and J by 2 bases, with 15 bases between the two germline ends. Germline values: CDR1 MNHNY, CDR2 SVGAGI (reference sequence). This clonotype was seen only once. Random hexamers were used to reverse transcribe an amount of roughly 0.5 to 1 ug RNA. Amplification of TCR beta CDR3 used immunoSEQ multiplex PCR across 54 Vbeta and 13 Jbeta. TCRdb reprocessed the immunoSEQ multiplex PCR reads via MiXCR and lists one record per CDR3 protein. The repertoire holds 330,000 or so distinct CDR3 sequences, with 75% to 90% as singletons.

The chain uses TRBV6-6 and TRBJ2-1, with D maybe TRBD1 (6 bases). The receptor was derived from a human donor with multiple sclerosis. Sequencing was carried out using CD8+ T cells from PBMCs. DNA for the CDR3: TGTGCCAGCATCTTCTTCCAGGGGCCCTACAATGAGCAGTTCTTC. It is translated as CASIFFQGPYNEQFF.